This TCR beta chain was obtained from a study of blood T cell repertoires in COVID-19. Study summary: Whether acute or convalescent, the COVID-19 samples came from the United States, Italy and Spain. Nucleic acid was either cDNA or gDNA, and it came from T cells, B-cell-depleted T cells, or PBMCs.

The method was immunoSEQ multiplex PCR; TCRdb's version includes in-frame clones alone and lacks a portion of them. The sample has roughly 70,000 clones; 75% to 85% are singletons. The germline V gene encodes CDR1 KGHSH and CDR2 LQKENI. V lost 3 bases to trimming and J lost 4 bases; unmatched junction nucleotides: 13. There are 17 residues in the CDR3. Sequenced: peripheral blood. This receptor was taken from a human donor in a cohort sampled during active COVID-19. J is TRBJ2-5 and V is TRBV18, with 8 bases that match TRBD1. The CDR3 protein is CASSPGQGIGLGETQYF. The CDR3 DNA is TGTGCCAGCTCACCCGGACAGGGAATAGGATTAGGAGAGACCCAGTACTTC.